Included here is one TCR beta chain sequence, with context. Its antigen is as yet unknown. This CDR3 is built from 13 residues. CDR1 and CDR2 from the germline V gene are SQVTM and ANQGSEA. The germline V and J ends were trimmed by 1 base and 8 bases, with 14 bases remaining between them. The data originate from a study of shared clonotypes between healthy human individuals. Study-wide findings and caveats: Across four donors, naive CD4 shared roughly 5.1%, naive CD8 about 3.2%, memory CD4 roughly 2.4%, memory CD8 approximately 0.4%.

Selected positively for CCR7 and CD45RO-negative, naive CD8 cells excluded terminally differentiated effector memory CD45RA+ cells. All participating donors were Caucasian adults from Nashville, Tennessee. Every immunoSEQ plate was one replicate of a subset's evenly spread DNA. It was roughly 200 ng DNA, about 30,000 T cell genomes, that sorted-subset replicate PCRs used. Here immunoSEQ multiplex PCR was the method, and the copy in TCRdb shows in-frame clones only, minus some. The sample lists about 2.1 million clones; 80% to 95% were seen once. The chain is built from TRBV29-1 and TRBJ1-2; D not certain. The TCR originated in a man aged 18-30 years in good health. Some clones in this sample may be carry-over from other donors' samples. Sequenced material: naive CD8+ T cells from PBMCs. This CDR3 is CSVEAPEASGYTF. DNA of the CDR3: TGCAGCGTTGAAGCCCCGGAAGCTTCAGGCTACACCTTC.